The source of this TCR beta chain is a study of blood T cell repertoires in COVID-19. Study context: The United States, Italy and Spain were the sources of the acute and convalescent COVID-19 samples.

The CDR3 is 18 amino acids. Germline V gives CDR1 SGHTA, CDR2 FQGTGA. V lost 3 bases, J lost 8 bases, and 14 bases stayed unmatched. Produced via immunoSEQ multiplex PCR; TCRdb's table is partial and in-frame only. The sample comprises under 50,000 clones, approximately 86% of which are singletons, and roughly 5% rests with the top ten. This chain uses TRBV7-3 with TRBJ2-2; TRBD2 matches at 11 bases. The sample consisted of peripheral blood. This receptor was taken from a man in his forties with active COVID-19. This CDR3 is CASSFLGGGLADEGELFF. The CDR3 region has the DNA TGTGCCAGCAGCTTCCTCGGAGGGGGACTAGCGGACGAGGGGGAGCTGTTTTTT.